This TCR beta chain was sequenced during a study of cytomegalovirus exposure and HLA in healthy donors. Germline V gives CDR1 SEHNR, CDR2 FQNEAQ (reference sequence). This CDR3 region has 16 residues. Trimming took off 2 bases at V and 3 bases at J, with 14 bases between the two ends. A multiplex PCR was run with 60 Vbeta primers and 13 Jbeta primers. The protocol was immunoSEQ multiplex PCR, while the TCRdb copy is restricted to in-frame clones and leaves out a portion. The table shows 120,000 or so clones, with approximately 17% occurring only once. Sequencing input: PBMCs. The sequence came from a female donor in good health and CMV-seropositive. V gene TRBV7-9 combines with J gene TRBJ1-3; possible D gene TRBD1, 5 bases. CDR3 region: CASSLWQGADGNTIYF. In DNA form, the CDR3 reads TGTGCCAGCAGCTTATGGCAGGGTGCGGATGGAAACACCATATATTTT.